This TCR beta chain was recorded in a study of T cell responses to AZD1222 COVID-19 vaccine. The V gene's germline CDR1 is SGHDT and CDR2 YYEEEE. The V and J ends lost 4 bases and 1 base, in that order; junction bases with no gene match: 4. The CDR3 has 14 residues. Data came from immunoSEQ multiplex PCR; TCRdb stores just in-frame clones and leaves some out. The data show 100,000 or so clones, about 87% seen once. Comment on this clone: No antigen is known for it.

Findings and caveats of the study: Two AZD1222 doses significantly raised spike-specific TCR breadth and depth over controls.

This chain connects TRBV5-6 to TRBJ2-5, with TRBD1 matching 7 bases. This specimen was peripheral blood, taken on day 0 of AZD1222 vaccination. The receptor was isolated from an adult in good health. The CDR3 bases are TGTGCCAGCAGCCTGGGGACAGTCCAAGAGACCCAGTACTTC. It codes for CASSLGTVQETQYF. Full variable domain (rest looked up from reference TRBV5-6 and TRBJ2-5): DAGVTQSPTHLIKTRGQQVTLRCSPKSGHDTVSWYQQALGQGPQFIFQYYEEEERQRGNFPDRFSGHQFPNYSSELNVNALLLGDSALYLCASSLGTVQETQYFGPGTRLLVL.